The entry that follows covers one T cell receptor beta chain sequence. This clonotype was observed a few times. What antigen it recognizes has not been identified. No base qualities exist here, and no much larger clone lies one base off it. Genomic DNA served as template for TCR beta VDJ combination and CDR3 sequence profiling. TCR repertoire sequencing was run on an Illumina HiSeq 2000. On the authors' methods: TRBV/TRBJ rearrangement plots, CDR3 size and DJ length profiles, and Simpson's diversity index were used to evaluate the repertoires. The immunodominant clone was defined as the most abundant DNA sequence in deep sequencing data. CDR3 amino acid sequences were screened for sharing across subjects and were compared with published repertoires and the VDJdb database. The public sequencing data were trimmed at Q25 with fastp and processed into clonotypes with MiXCR by TCRdb, which kept only in-frame beta chains. Each entry merges the rows of one CDR3 protein and shows their most common DNA and genes. The V and J calls follow TCRdb's processing rather than the paper's. In all, the sample holds approximately 470,000 distinct CDR3 sequences, and around 33% of those were seen once. Of the sample, under 0.95% is held by the ten largest clones.

Flow cytometry had shown CD8+CD57+ cell expansion in the patients selected for sequencing. All patients had severe acquired aplastic anemia diagnosed by International Study of Aplastic Anemia and Agranulocytosis and Camitta criteria. No patient had received any therapy when blood was sampled. In the study, sorted CD4+ and CD8+ blood T cells from patients with severe aplastic anemia and from healthy subjects underwent deep sequencing of TCR repertoires. Patients were enrolled in the USA under clinicaltrials.gov protocols 00001620, 01623167, 00001397, 00071045, 00081523 and 00961064. Ficoll-Paque density gradient centrifugation was used to isolate peripheral blood mononuclear cells. Before DNA extraction, CD4+ and CD8+ T cells were sorted with FACS or magnetic beads. The sample originates from a study of CD8+CD57+ T cells in acquired aplastic anemia (dated by TCRdb to the late 2010s). With respect to the entire study: A mean of 3.2 ug of DNA, ranging from roughly 0.19 to 27.4 ug, was extracted from sorted CD4+ and CD8+ cells. CD8+CD57+ expansion was defined as a frequency above the mean frequency observed in healthy subjects. Study-level results and caveats: Between patients and healthy controls, no significant difference in CD8+ Simpson's diversity was found (P=0.060). Twenty-nine CD8+ CDR3 sequences were found to be shared between patients and controls, but these sequences appeared to be highly expressed in patients and within the immunodominant clones of the patients.

Sequencing input: sorted CD4+, CD8+, or CD8+CD57+ T cells (not recorded which) from PBMCs. The source is a human donor with aplastic anemia.

Read as DNA, the sequence is TGTGCCAGCAGCTTCCACGGACTAGCGGGGACGTACGAGCAGTACTTC. This translates into CASSFHGLAGTYEQYF. The V gene is TRBV5-6 and the J gene is TRBJ2-7; 12 of the junction bases match TRBD2. The CDR3 has 16 amino acids, counting the end cysteine and phenylalanine. Only the CDR3 DNA is retained, 48 bases long and in frame from the first base. The germline V gene provides CDR1 SGHDT and CDR2 YYEEEE. From V the trimming removes 2 bases and from J it removes 4 bases, while the gene matches leave 7 bases of the junction unaccounted for. The reference TRBV5-6 and TRBJ2-7 proteins fill in what lies around the CDR3, so the full variable domain reads DAGVTQSPTHLIKTRGQQVTLRCSPKSGHDTVSWYQQALGQGPQFIFQYYEEEERQRGNFPDRFSGHQFPNYSSELNVNALLLGDSALYLCASSFHGLAGTYEQYFGPGTRLTVT.